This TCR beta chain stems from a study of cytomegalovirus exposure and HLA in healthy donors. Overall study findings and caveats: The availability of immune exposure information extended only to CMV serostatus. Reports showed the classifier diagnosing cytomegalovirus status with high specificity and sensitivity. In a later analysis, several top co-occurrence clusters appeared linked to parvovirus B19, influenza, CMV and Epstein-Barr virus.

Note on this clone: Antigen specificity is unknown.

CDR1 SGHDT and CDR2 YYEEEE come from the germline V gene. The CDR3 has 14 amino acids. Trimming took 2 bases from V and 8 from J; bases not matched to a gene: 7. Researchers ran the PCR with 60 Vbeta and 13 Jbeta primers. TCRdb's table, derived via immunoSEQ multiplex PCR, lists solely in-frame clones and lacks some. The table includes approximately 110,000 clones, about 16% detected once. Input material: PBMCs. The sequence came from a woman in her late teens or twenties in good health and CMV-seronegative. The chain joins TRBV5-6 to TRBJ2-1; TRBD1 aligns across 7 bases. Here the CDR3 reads CASSLGTAAYEQFF. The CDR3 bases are TGTGCCAGCAGCTTAGGGACAGCGGCGTATGAGCAGTTCTTC.